This is a list of T cell receptor beta chains from one sample in a study of blood T cell repertoires in COVID-19. Here immunoSEQ multiplex PCR was the method, and the copy in TCRdb shows in-frame clones only, minus some. The top ten hold around 10% of the sample, which has about 210,000 clones, about nine tenths seen once. Specimen: PBMCs or T cells enriched from blood (not recorded which). All receptors derive from a man aged 18 to 29 with acute COVID-19. The CDR3 runs from the conserved cysteine through the conserved F or W. D genes are given only for firm matches. Expanded clones are given a class, and other clones once, few, many or no size at all.

v_gene: TRBV6-5
j_gene: TRBJ1-6
abundance: .
d_gene: .
CDR3aa: CASNKDRNNSPLHF
CDR3nt: TGTGCCAGCAATAAAGACAGGAATAATTCACCCCTCCACTTT

v_gene: TRBV10-3
j_gene: TRBJ1-1
abundance: once
d_gene: .
CDR3aa: CAIGSRNTEAFF
CDR3nt: TGTGCCATCGGTAGTAGGAACACTGAAGCTTTCTTT

v_gene: TRBV6-2/TRBV6-3
j_gene: TRBJ2-7
abundance: once
d_gene: TRBD1
CDR3aa: CASSPRDRGFDEQYF
CDR3nt: TGTGCCAGCAGCCCTCGGGACAGGGGGTTCGACGAGCAGTACTTC

v_gene: TRBV7-9
j_gene: TRBJ2-1
abundance: .
d_gene: .
CDR3aa: CASSVGTPNYNEQFF
CDR3nt: TGTGCCAGCAGCGTAGGGACACCTAACTACAATGAGCAGTTCTTC

v_gene: TRBV18
j_gene: TRBJ2-1
abundance: .
d_gene: .
CDR3aa: CASSPDWTGKDEQFF
CDR3nt: TGTGCCAGCTCACCAGACTGGACTGGGAAGGATGAGCAGTTCTTC

v_gene: TRBV21-1
j_gene: TRBJ1-1
abundance: .
d_gene: .
CDR3aa: CASSITGQDGGEAFF
CDR3nt: TGTGCCAGCAGCATCACTGGACAGGATGGGGGAGAAGCTTTCTTT

v_gene: TRBV5-1
j_gene: TRBJ2-7
abundance: .
d_gene: TRBD1
CDR3aa: CASTRQGIESAQYF
CDR3nt: TGCGCCAGCACCAGACAGGGAATCGAGAGTGCGCAGTACTTC

v_gene: TRBV30
j_gene: TRBJ2-2
abundance: once
d_gene: .
CDR3aa: CAWRARNTGELFF
CDR3nt: TGTGCCTGGAGAGCCCGGAACACCGGGGAGCTGTTTTTT

v_gene: TRBV2
j_gene: TRBJ2-3
abundance: .
d_gene: TRBD2
CDR3aa: CASIRLAGGQDTQYF
CDR3nt: TGTGCCAGCATCAGACTAGCGGGAGGGCAAGATACGCAGTATTTT

v_gene: TRBV14
j_gene: TRBJ2-7
abundance: .
d_gene: TRBD1
CDR3aa: CASSRTGWSYEQYF
CDR3nt: TGTGCCAGCAGCCGGACAGGGTGGTCCTACGAGCAGTACTTC

v_gene: TRBV28
j_gene: TRBJ1-2
abundance: .
d_gene: .
CDR3aa: CASSLEGPGYTF
CDR3nt: TGTGCCAGCAGTTTGGAGGGGCCTGGCTACACCTTC

v_gene: TRBV6-6
j_gene: TRBJ2-2
abundance: .
d_gene: .
CDR3aa: CASSITGLTRELFF
CDR3nt: TGTGCCAGCAGCATTACCGGACTGACAAGGGAGCTGTTTTTT

v_gene: TRBV11-3
j_gene: TRBJ2-5
abundance: .
d_gene: .
CDR3aa: CASSLMGGVEETQYF
CDR3nt: TGTGCCAGCAGCTTGATGGGAGGCGTGGAAGAGACCCAGTACTTC

v_gene: TRBV5-6
j_gene: TRBJ1-6
abundance: .
d_gene: .
CDR3aa: CASSWDSSGGNSPLHF
CDR3nt: TGTGCCAGCAGCTGGGATTCCTCGGGGGGTAATTCACCCCTCCACTTT

v_gene: TRBV2
j_gene: TRBJ2-7
abundance: .
d_gene: .
CDR3aa: CASSAVVFSYEQYF
CDR3nt: TGTGCCAGCAGTGCGGTCGTCTTCTCCTACGAGCAGTACTTC

v_gene: TRBV3-1/TRBV3-2
j_gene: TRBJ2-7
abundance: .
d_gene: .
CDR3aa: CASSQRVGAYEQYF
CDR3nt: TGTGCCAGCAGCCAGCGGGTTGGGGCCTACGAGCAGTACTTC

v_gene: TRBV6-1
j_gene: TRBJ1-3
abundance: .
d_gene: .
CDR3aa: CASSVDRPSSGNTIYF
CDR3nt: TGTGCCAGCAGTGTAGACAGACCGAGCTCTGGAAACACCATATATTTT

v_gene: TRBV4-1
j_gene: TRBJ2-3
abundance: .
d_gene: TRBD2
CDR3aa: CASSQVAGSTDTQYF
CDR3nt: TGCGCCAGCAGCCAAGTAGCGGGGTCCACAGATACGCAGTATTTT

v_gene: TRBV28
j_gene: TRBJ1-2
abundance: .
d_gene: .
CDR3aa: CAIPTDDNYGYTF
CDR3nt: TGTGCCATCCCGACAGACGACAACTATGGCTACACCTTC

v_gene: TRBV27
j_gene: TRBJ2-7
abundance: .
d_gene: TRBD2
CDR3aa: CASSLGREITYEQYF
CDR3nt: TGTGCCAGCAGTTTAGGGCGGGAGATCACCTACGAGCAGTACTTC

v_gene: TRBV10-3
j_gene: TRBJ2-3
abundance: .
d_gene: .
CDR3aa: CAISERLPGRAADTQYF
CDR3nt: TGTGCCATCAGTGAGCGGCTCCCGGGAAGGGCCGCAGATACGCAGTATTTT

v_gene: TRBV27
j_gene: TRBJ2-1
abundance: .
d_gene: TRBD2
CDR3aa: CASSPSGGRSNEQFF
CDR3nt: TGTGCCAGCAGTCCGAGCGGGGGCCGGTCCAATGAGCAGTTCTTC

v_gene: TRBV28
j_gene: TRBJ1-5
abundance: .
d_gene: .
CDR3aa: CASSQLGYQPQHF
CDR3nt: TGTGCCAGCAGTCAGTTGGGCTATCAGCCCCAGCATTTT

v_gene: TRBV24-1
j_gene: TRBJ1-5
abundance: once
d_gene: .
CDR3aa: CATSDLNSNQPQHF
CDR3nt: TGTGCCACCAGTGACCTTAATAGCAATCAGCCCCAGCATTTT

v_gene: TRBV4-1
j_gene: TRBJ2-2
abundance: .
d_gene: TRBD1
CDR3aa: CASSQVTGGLGELFF
CDR3nt: TGCGCCAGCAGCCAAGTCACAGGGGGCCTCGGGGAGCTGTTTTTT

v_gene: TRBV19
j_gene: TRBJ1-3
abundance: once
d_gene: .
CDR3aa: CASSIAGAPSSGNTIYF
CDR3nt: TGTGCCAGTAGTATCGCAGGGGCGCCTAGCTCTGGAAACACCATATATTTT

v_gene: TRBV5-1
j_gene: TRBJ2-7
abundance: once
d_gene: TRBD1
CDR3aa: CASSLGQGLIYEQYF
CDR3nt: TGCGCCAGCAGCTTGGGACAGGGGCTCATCTACGAGCAGTACTTC

v_gene: TRBV18
j_gene: TRBJ2-2
abundance: .
d_gene: TRBD2
CDR3aa: CASWGTSGYTGELFF
CDR3nt: TGTGCCAGCTGGGGGACTAGCGGTTACACCGGGGAGCTGTTTTTT

v_gene: TRBV5-1
j_gene: TRBJ1-4
abundance: .
d_gene: .
CDR3aa: CASRSGTQGGANEKLFF
CDR3nt: TGCGCCAGCAGGTCCGGGACTCAGGGTGGGGCTAATGAAAAACTGTTTTTT

v_gene: TRBV6-6
j_gene: TRBJ2-2
abundance: .
d_gene: .
CDR3aa: CASSIQENTGELFF
CDR3nt: TGTGCCAGCAGTATACAGGAGAACACCGGGGAGCTGTTTTTT

v_gene: TRBV2
j_gene: TRBJ1-1
abundance: .
d_gene: TRBD1
CDR3aa: CATQDRVNTEAFF
CDR3nt: TGTGCCACCCAGGACAGGGTAAACACTGAAGCTTTCTTT

v_gene: TRBV10-3
j_gene: TRBJ2-6
abundance: .
d_gene: TRBD1
CDR3aa: CAISGQGMASGANVLTF
CDR3nt: TGTGCCATCAGTGGACAGGGAATGGCCTCTGGGGCCAACGTCCTGACTTTC

v_gene: TRBV27
j_gene: TRBJ2-5
abundance: .
d_gene: TRBD2
CDR3aa: CASSPQTSGRGYQETQYF
CDR3nt: TGTGCCAGCAGTCCCCAGACTAGCGGGAGGGGGTACCAAGAGACCCAGTACTTC

v_gene: TRBV18
j_gene: TRBJ1-1
abundance: .
d_gene: TRBD1
CDR3aa: CASSGDRRLNTEAFF
CDR3nt: TGTGCCAGCTCGGGGGACAGGCGCCTTAACACTGAAGCTTTCTTT

v_gene: TRBV6-5
j_gene: TRBJ2-7
abundance: .
d_gene: .
CDR3aa: CASSWAGTPIYEQYF
CDR3nt: TGTGCCAGCAGTTGGGCCGGGACACCCATCTACGAGCAGTACTTC

v_gene: TRBV28
j_gene: TRBJ2-7
abundance: .
d_gene: .
CDR3aa: CASTPRGSYEQYF
CDR3nt: TGTGCCAGCACCCCCAGGGGCTCCTACGAGCAGTACTTC

v_gene: TRBV19
j_gene: TRBJ2-7
abundance: .
d_gene: .
CDR3aa: CASSSPLRGGSYEQYF
CDR3nt: TGTGCCAGTAGTTCACCCCTAAGGGGGGGCTCCTACGAGCAGTACTTC

v_gene: TRBV9
j_gene: TRBJ2-7
abundance: .
d_gene: .
CDR3aa: CASSEGGNYEQYF
CDR3nt: TGTGCCAGCAGCGAGGGCGGGAACTACGAGCAGTACTTC

v_gene: TRBV6-5
j_gene: TRBJ2-7
abundance: .
d_gene: .
CDR3aa: CASSLDGGEQYF
CDR3nt: TGTGCCAGCAGTTTGGACGGAGGGGAGCAGTACTTC

v_gene: TRBV6-6
j_gene: TRBJ2-7
abundance: .
d_gene: TRBD2
CDR3aa: CASSGTSPHEQYF
CDR3nt: TGTGCCAGCTCGGGGACTAGCCCACACGAGCAGTACTTC

v_gene: TRBV27
j_gene: TRBJ1-2
abundance: once
d_gene: TRBD1
CDR3aa: CASQTRGAGNYGYTF
CDR3nt: TGTGCCAGCCAAACCAGGGGGGCGGGAAACTATGGCTACACCTTC

v_gene: TRBV19
j_gene: TRBJ2-7
abundance: .
d_gene: TRBD1
CDR3aa: CASSPGQTYEQYF
CDR3nt: TGTGCCAGTAGCCCGGGACAGACATACGAGCAGTACTTC

v_gene: TRBV3-1/TRBV3-2
j_gene: TRBJ1-1
abundance: once
d_gene: .
CDR3aa: CASSQGGGTTEAFF
CDR3nt: TGTGCCAGCAGCCAAGGGGGGGGAACGACTGAAGCTTTCTTT

v_gene: TRBV7-9
j_gene: TRBJ1-4
abundance: .
d_gene: .
CDR3aa: CASSSDRSAEKLFF
CDR3nt: TGTGCCAGCAGCTCCGACAGGTCGGCCGAAAAACTGTTTTTT

v_gene: TRBV30
j_gene: TRBJ2-4
abundance: few
d_gene: .
CDR3aa: CAWSLRPKNIQYF
CDR3nt: TGTGCCTGGAGTCTCAGGCCTAAAAACATTCAGTACTTC

v_gene: TRBV6-4
j_gene: TRBJ2-1
abundance: .
d_gene: .
CDR3aa: CASHGAMTYNEQFF
CDR3nt: TGTGCCAGCCACGGAGCCATGACGTACAATGAGCAGTTCTTC

v_gene: TRBV12-5
j_gene: TRBJ1-2
abundance: .
d_gene: TRBD1
CDR3aa: CASAKGTDYGYTF
CDR3nt: TGTGCTAGTGCTAAAGGGACAGACTATGGCTACACCTTC